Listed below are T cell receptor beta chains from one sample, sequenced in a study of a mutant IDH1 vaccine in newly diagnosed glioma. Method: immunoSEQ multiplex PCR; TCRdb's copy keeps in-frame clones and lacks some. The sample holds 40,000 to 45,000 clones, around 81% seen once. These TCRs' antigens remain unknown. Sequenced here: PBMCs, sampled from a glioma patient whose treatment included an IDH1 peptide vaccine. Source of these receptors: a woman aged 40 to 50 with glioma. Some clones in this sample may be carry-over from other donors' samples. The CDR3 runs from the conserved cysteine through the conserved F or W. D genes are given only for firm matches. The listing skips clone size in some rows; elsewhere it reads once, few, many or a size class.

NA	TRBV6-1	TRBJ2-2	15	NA	TGTGCCAGCAATTTCCGGCAGGGCGGCACCGGGGAGCTGTTTTTT	CASNFRQGGTGELFF
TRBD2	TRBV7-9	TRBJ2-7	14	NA	TGTGCCAGCAGCTTCGGGACTAGCTCAGCCGAGCAGTACTTC	CASSFGTSSAEQYF
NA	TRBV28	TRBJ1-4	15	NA	TGTGCCAGCACCCCCGGGGGGCAGTTTGATGAAAAACTGTTTTTT	CASTPGGQFDEKLFF
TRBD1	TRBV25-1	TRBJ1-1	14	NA	TGTGCCAGCAGTGAAGGACAGGGCAACACTGAAGCTTTCTTT	CASSEGQGNTEAFF
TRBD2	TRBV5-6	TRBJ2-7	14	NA	TGTGCCAGCAGCCGACTAGCCCCTTCCTTCGAGCAGTACTTC	CASSRLAPSFEQYF
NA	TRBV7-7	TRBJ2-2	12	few	TGTGCTAGCAGCTCCCGAGGCGGGGAGCTGTTTTTT	CASSSRGGELFF
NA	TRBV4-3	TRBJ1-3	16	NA	TGCGCCAGCAGCCAAGCCGGGCGAAGCTCTGGAAACACCATATATTTT	CASSQAGRSSGNTIYF
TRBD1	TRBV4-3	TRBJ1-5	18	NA	TGCGCCAGCAGCCAAGCGGTAGGGGACAGGGAGGTCAATCAGCCCCAGCATTTT	CASSQAVGDREVNQPQHF
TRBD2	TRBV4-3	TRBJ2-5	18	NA	TGCGCCAGCAGCCAAGATGGGCTAGCGGGGGGTTTTGGAGAGACCCAGTACTTC	CASSQDGLAGGFGETQYF
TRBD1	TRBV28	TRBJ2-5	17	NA	TGTGCCAGCAGAAAGAAATGGACAGGGTGGTCCCAAGAGACCCAGTACTTC	CASRKKWTGWSQETQYF
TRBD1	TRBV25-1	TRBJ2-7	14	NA	TGTGCCAGCACCCGGACAGGCGGCCGGGGCGAGCAGTACTTC	CASTRTGGRGEQYF
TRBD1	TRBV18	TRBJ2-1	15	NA	TGTGCCAGCTCACCCGCTAGGGACAGCCACAATGAGCAGTTCTTC	CASSPARDSHNEQFF
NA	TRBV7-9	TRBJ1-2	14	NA	TGTGCCAGCAGCGGGGGGGGGACCCCTAGCAGCTACACCTTC	CASSGGGTPSSYTF
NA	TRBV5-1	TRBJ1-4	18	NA	TGCGCCAGCAGCTTGGCACCCGGGTTAAGTGACGGGAATGAAAAACTGTTTTTT	CASSLAPGLSDGNEKLFF
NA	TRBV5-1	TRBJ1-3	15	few	TGCGCCAGCAGAACAGACAGAAACTCTGGAAACACCATATATTTT	CASRTDRNSGNTIYF
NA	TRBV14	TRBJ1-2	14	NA	TGTGCCAGCAGCCAAGCTCTGGGCGGGGGAGGCTACACCTTC	CASSQALGGGGYTF
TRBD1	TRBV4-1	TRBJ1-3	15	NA	TGCGCCAGCAGGGCCCGGGACAGGGATGGAAACACCATATATTTT	CASRARDRDGNTIYF
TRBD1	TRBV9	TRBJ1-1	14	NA	TGTGCCAGCAGCATCGGACAGGGGGGCACTGAAGCTTTCTTT	CASSIGQGGTEAFF
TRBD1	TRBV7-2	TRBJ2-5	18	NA	TGTGCCAGCAGCTTATGGGGACAGGGGCTGCTATTCCAAGAGACCCAGTACTTC	CASSLWGQGLLFQETQYF
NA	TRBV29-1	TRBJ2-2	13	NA	TGCAGCGGCGGAACTAGCATCGCCGGGGAGCTGTTTTTT	CSGGTSIAGELFF
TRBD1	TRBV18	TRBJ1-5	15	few	TGTGCCAGCTCGACCGGGACAGGGTCCGGCCAGCCCCAGCATTTT	CASSTGTGSGQPQHF
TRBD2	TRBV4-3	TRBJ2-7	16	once	TGCGCCAGCAGCCAAGTCCTGCGGGAGACCTTCTACGAGCAGTACTTC	CASSQVLRETFYEQYF
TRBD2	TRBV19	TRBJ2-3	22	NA	TGTGCCAGTATGGCTGGGTATTTGGGAATGCAACTAGCGGGAGGGCCGGAAGATACGCAGTATTTT	CASMAGYLGMQLAGGPEDTQYF
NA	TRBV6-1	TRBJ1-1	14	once	TGTGCCAGCAGTGAATCCACAGGGCCCACTGAAGCTTTCTTT	CASSESTGPTEAFF
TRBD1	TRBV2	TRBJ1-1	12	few	TGTGCCAGCCGCAGGGGGTACTTTGAAGCTTTCTTT	CASRRGYFEAFF
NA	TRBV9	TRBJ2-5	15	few	TGTGCCAGCAGCGTAGCGGGGGGCCCTCAAGAGACCCAGTACTTC	CASSVAGGPQETQYF
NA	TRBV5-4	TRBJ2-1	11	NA	TGTGCCAGCAGCTCGTCAGGTGAGCAGTTCTTC	CASSSSGEQFF
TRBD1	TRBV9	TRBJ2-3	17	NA	TGTGCCAGCAGCTCCTCCGTCCGGGGAACAGGGGGAGATACGCAGTATTTT	CASSSSVRGTGGDTQYF
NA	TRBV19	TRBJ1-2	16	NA	TGTGCCAGTAGTGACCTCGGGACCAGGTGGGTCTATGGCTACACCTTC	CASSDLGTRWVYGYTF
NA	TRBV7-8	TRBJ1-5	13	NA	TGTGCCAGCAGCTTACACAGCAATCAGCCCCAGCATTTT	CASSLHSNQPQHF
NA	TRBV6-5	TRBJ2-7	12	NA	TGTGCCAGCAGTTACGAGGGGGACGAGCAGTACTTC	CASSYEGDEQYF
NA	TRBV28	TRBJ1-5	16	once	TGTGCCAGCAGTTTACGGGCACGGACCGTGAATCAGCCCCAGCATTTT	CASSLRARTVNQPQHF
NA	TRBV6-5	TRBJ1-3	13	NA	TGTGCCAGCAGTTACTCAACTGGAAACACCATATATTTT	CASSYSTGNTIYF
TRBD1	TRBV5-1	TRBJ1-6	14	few	TGCGCCAGCAGGACCGGGACAGGAAATTCACCCCTCCACTTT	CASRTGTGNSPLHF
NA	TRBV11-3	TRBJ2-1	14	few	TGTGCCAGCAGCTTAGGGGGCACCTACAATGAGCAGTTCTTC	CASSLGGTYNEQFF
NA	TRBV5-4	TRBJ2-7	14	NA	TGTGCCAGCAGCTTGGGGCAGGGGGGGTACGAGCAGTACTTC	CASSLGQGGYEQYF
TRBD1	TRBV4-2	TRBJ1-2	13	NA	TGTGCCAGCAGCCCCGGGACAGGGGACGGCTACACCTTC	CASSPGTGDGYTF
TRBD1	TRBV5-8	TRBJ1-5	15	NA	TGTGCCAGCAGCTGGACAGGGGTGGGCCTTCACCCCCAGCATTTT	CASSWTGVGLHPQHF
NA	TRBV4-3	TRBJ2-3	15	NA	TGCGCCAGCAGCCAAGACCCCAGGGAGAAGGATACGCAGTATTTT	CASSQDPREKDTQYF
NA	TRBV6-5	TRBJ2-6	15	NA	TGTGCCACCCAAATTACGGCCTCTGGGGCCAACGTCCTGACTTTC	CATQITASGANVLTF
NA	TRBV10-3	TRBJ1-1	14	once	TGTGCCATCAGTCGACAGGAGATGAACACTGAAGCTTTCTTT	CAISRQEMNTEAFF
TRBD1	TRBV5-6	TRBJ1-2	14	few	TGTGCCAGCAGCCGAGGACAGGGGAGGTATGGCTACACCTTC	CASSRGQGRYGYTF